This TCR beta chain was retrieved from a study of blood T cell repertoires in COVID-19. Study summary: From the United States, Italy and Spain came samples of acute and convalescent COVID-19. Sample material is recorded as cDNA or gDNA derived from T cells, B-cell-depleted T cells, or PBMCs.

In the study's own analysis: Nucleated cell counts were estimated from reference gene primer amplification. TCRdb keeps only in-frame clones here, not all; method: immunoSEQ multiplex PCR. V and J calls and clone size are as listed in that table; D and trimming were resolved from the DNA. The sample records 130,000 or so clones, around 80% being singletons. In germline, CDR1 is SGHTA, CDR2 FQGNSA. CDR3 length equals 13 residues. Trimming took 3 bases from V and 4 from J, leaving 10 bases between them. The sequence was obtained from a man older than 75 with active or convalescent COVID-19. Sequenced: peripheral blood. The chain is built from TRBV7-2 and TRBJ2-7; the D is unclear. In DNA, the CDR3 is TGTGCCAGCAGCTTGGAACCGCGGTACGAGCAGTACTTC. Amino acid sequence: CASSLEPRYEQYF.